The next 30 T cell receptor beta chains were all read from a single sample in a study of cytomegalovirus exposure and HLA in healthy donors. Vbeta (60) and Jbeta (13) primers were used in the PCR. The protocol was immunoSEQ multiplex PCR, while the TCRdb copy is restricted to in-frame clones and leaves out a portion. The sample has some 170,000 clones, approximately 80% seen once. Source material: PBMCs. Receptors originate from a woman aged 18 to 35 in good health and CMV-seropositive.

The V gene is TRBV7-9, the J gene TRBJ2-1; TRBD1 matches 7 bases. V lost 4 bases and J lost 5; bases outside the gene matches: 8. The germline V gene has CDR1 SEHNR and CDR2 FQNEAQ (reference sequence). This CDR3 is 15 amino acids long. The CDR3 is CASSSPGGINNEQFF. In nucleotides, the CDR3 is TGTGCCAGCAGCTCCCCAGGGGGAATAAACAATGAGCAGTTCTTC.

This clone has a single count. The chain recombines TRBV4-1 with TRBJ1-5; D ambiguous. Trimming removed 5 bases at V and 3 bases at J, with 8 bases between. Germline CDR1 reads MGHRA; CDR2 reads YSYEKL. The CDR3 has 13 amino acids. CDR3 nucleotide sequence: TGCGCCAGCAGCTACCAGGTCAATCAGCCCCAGCATTTT. This sequence encodes CASSYQVNQPQHF.

V gene TRBV7-3 combines with J gene TRBJ1-4; TRBD1 aligns across 8 bases. The CDR3 has 15 residues. Germline V gene sequence: CDR1 SGHTA, CDR2 FQGTGA. The V gene end was trimmed by 5 bases and the J gene end by 7 bases; junction bases not matched to a gene: 9. Here the CDR3 reads CASSLTGVYGEKLFF. CDR3 nucleotides: TGTGCCAGCAGCCTGACAGGGGTATACGGTGAAAAACTGTTTTTT.

The chain links TRBV30 to TRBJ1-5; D is unresolved. Between the trimmed V and J ends, which lost 5 bases and 1 base, there was a span of 9 bases. CDR1 is GTSNPN and CDR2 is SVGIG in the germline V gene (reference sequence). The CDR3 runs to 13 residues. The chain's CDR3 is CAWYYGSNQPQHF. The CDR3 DNA is TGTGCCTGGTATTACGGGAGCAATCAGCCCCAGCATTTT.

This clone was seen only once. The genes are TRBV15 and TRBJ1-6; the D is unclear. Germline CDR1 reads LNHNV; CDR2 reads YYDKDF (reference sequence). Trimming removed 5 bases from V and 9 bases from J, with 17 bases in between. This CDR3 region has 15 residues. The chain's CDR3 is CATSPRHPPPSPLHF. CDR3 nucleotides: TGTGCCACCAGCCCACGACACCCGCCACCTTCACCCCTCCACTTT.

V and J are TRBV9 and TRBJ1-4, with D maybe TRBD1 (5 bases). In germline, CDR1 is SGDLS, CDR2 YYNGEE. Trimming stripped 0 bases from V and 7 bases from J, with 16 bases between. The CDR3 consists of 16 residues. The CDR3 nucleotides are TGTGCCAGCAGCGTAGGCACAGGAGTTTCGGGTGAAAAACTGTTTTTT. This translates into CASSVGTGVSGEKLFF.

J is TRBJ1-1 and V is TRBV20-1, with TRBD1 as a possible D gene (5 bases). V lost 7 bases and J lost 10, with 16 bases in between. From germline, CDR1 is DFQATT and CDR2 SNEGSKA (reference sequence). CDR3 length equals 11 residues. CDR3 loop: CSGYGGVGAFF. The CDR3 coding sequence is TGCAGTGGATACGGGGGGGTTGGAGCTTTCTTT.

The chain links TRBV9 to TRBJ1-4; no clear D gene. Looked up from germline, CDR1 is SGDLS and CDR2 is YYNGEE. V was clipped by 3 bases and J by 7 bases, with 10 bases between them. This CDR3 has 13 residues. The CDR3 protein is CASSGTGIEKLFF. CDR3 in DNA: TGTGCCAGCAGCGGGACTGGGATTGAAAAACTGTTTTTT.

The rearrangement joins TRBV11-3 to TRBJ2-3; weak D call: TRBD1 (5 bases). This CDR3 has 12 residues. V was trimmed by 7 bases and J by 0 bases, leaving 5 bases between them. Germline assignment: CDR1 SGHNT and CDR2 YENEEA. This CDR3 is CASKGSTDTQYF. For the CDR3, the DNA is TGTGCCAGCAAGGGGAGCACAGATACGCAGTATTTT.

CDR3 sequence: CASSALTPRRDSPLHF. The DNA for the CDR3 is TGTGCCAGTAGTGCCCTAACGCCCCGGCGGGATTCACCCCTCCACTTT. This sequence joins TRBV19 and TRBJ1-6; D unresolved. Germline CDR1 and CDR2: LNHDA and SQIVND (reference sequence). Deletions cut 5 bases from V and 8 bases from J, with 19 bases between. This CDR3 has 16 amino acids. Drawing the rest from reference TRBV19 and TRBJ1-6, the complete variable domain is DGGITQSPKYLFRKEGQNVTLSCEQNLNHDAMYWYRQDPGQGLRLIYYSQIVNDFQKGDIAEGYSVSREKKESFPLTVTSAQKNPTAFYLCASSALTPRRDSPLHFGNGTRLTVT.

The chain is built from TRBV7-6 and TRBJ2-7; D is ambiguous. Germline CDR1 reads SGHVS; CDR2 reads FNYEAQ. The CDR3 sequence is 14 residues long. V was cut by 2 bases and J by 0 bases, with 8 bases left in between. This CDR3 reads CASSLFASSYEQYF. In DNA form, the CDR3 reads TGTGCCAGCAGCTTATTTGCGAGCTCCTACGAGCAGTACTTC. The whole variable domain, filled in from reference TRBV7-6 and TRBJ2-7, reads GAGVSQSPRYKVTKRGQDVALRCDPISGHVSLYWYRQALGQGPEFLTYFNYEAQQDKSGLPNDRFSAERPEGSISTLTIQRTEQRDSAMYRCASSLFASSYEQYFGPGTRLTVT.

The chain joins TRBV11-3 to TRBJ1-6; perhaps TRBD1 as D (5 bases). This CDR3 is built from 13 residues. Germline CDR1 reads SGHNT; CDR2 reads YENEEA. Trimming removed 0 bases at V and 10 bases at J, with 7 bases between. The CDR3 reads CASSLEQDSPLHF. The CDR3 bases are TGTGCCAGCAGCTTAGAACAGGACTCACCCCTCCACTTT.

This clone occurred a few times. The CDR3 nucleotides are TGTGCCAGCAGCGAGAAAAGTGGCTACACCTTC. Residues: CASSEKSGYTF. The chain recombines TRBV7-6 with TRBJ1-2; no firm D call. This CDR3 region has 11 residues. Germline CDR1 SGHVS, CDR2 FNYEAQ. Trimming pared 5 bases from V and 7 bases from J, leaving 8 bases between.

This rearrangement joins TRBV27 to TRBJ1-5; tentative D call: TRBD1 (5 bases). V lost 0 bases, J lost 5 bases, and 14 bases lay in between. CDR1 is MNHEY and CDR2 is SMNVEV in the germline V gene (reference sequence). The CDR3 contains 16 residues. The CDR3 protein is CASSLSGVSWDQPQHF. CDR3 sequence (DNA): TGTGCCAGCAGTTTATCAGGGGTCAGTTGGGATCAGCCCCAGCATTTT.

This chain joins TRBV6-4 and TRBJ2-2; tentative D call: TRBD1 (5 bases). This CDR3 contains 13 residues. Per the germline V gene, CDR1 is MRHNA and CDR2 is SNTAGT. Trimming removed 5 bases at V and 5 bases at J, with 9 bases between. The CDR3 DNA reads as TGTGCCAGCAGTATGGGGCGGACCGGGGAGCTGTTTTTT. Protein product: CASSMGRTGELFF.

The chain couples TRBV6-5 to TRBJ2-5; 8 bases match TRBD2. Matching the DNA end better, TRBJ2-7 makes the J call doubtful. The CDR3 extends over 15 amino acids. Germline CDR1 MNHEY, CDR2 SVGAGI. The CDR3 reads CASSYSYGGAYEQYF. The CDR3 nucleotides read TGTGCCAGCAGTTACTCGTACGGGGGGGCCTACGAGCAGTACTTC.

The chain couples TRBV18 to TRBJ1-1, with 7 nucleotides matching TRBD1. After removal of 0 bases from V and 3 bases from J, the junction contained 10 bases not matched to a gene. CDR1 KGHSH and CDR2 LQKENI come from the germline V gene. The CDR3 is made up of 17 amino acids. The CDR3 here is CASSPPNLDRQYTEAFF. The CDR3 DNA is TGTGCCAGCTCACCACCCAATCTGGACAGGCAATACACTGAAGCTTTCTTT. Based on the CDR3 plus reference TRBV18 and TRBJ1-1, the full variable domain is NAGVMQNPRHLVRRRGQEARLRCSPMKGHSHVYWYRQLPEEGLKFMVYLQKENIIDESGMPKERFSAEFPKEGPSILRIQQVVRGDSAAYFCASSPPNLDRQYTEAFFGQGTRLTVV.

This clone came up a few times. The chain carries TRBV11-2 and TRBJ1-5; TRBD1 is a possible D gene (6 bases). In germline, CDR1 is SGHAT, CDR2 FQNNGV. Between the trimmed V and J ends, which lost 0 bases and 7 bases, there was a span of 13 bases. The CDR3 has 15 residues. CDR3 nucleotides: TGTGCCAGCAGCTTAGATCGGCAGGGGAAACAGCCCCAGCATTTT. This gives the protein CASSLDRQGKQPQHF.

The chain is built from TRBV6-5 and TRBJ2-7; D possibly corresponds to TRBD1 (6 bases). Trimming stripped 1 base from V and 0 bases from J, with 10 bases between. CDR1 MNHEY and CDR2 SVGAGI come from the germline V gene. This CDR3 is 15 amino acids long. This CDR3 is CASSYLTDSSYEQYF. CDR3 nucleotides: TGTGCCAGCAGTTACTTGACGGACAGCTCCTACGAGCAGTACTTC.

The chain joins TRBV19 to TRBJ1-1, with 7 bases matching TRBD1. Germline trimming cut 4 bases from V and 6 bases from J; bases unmatched to any gene: 11. This CDR3 has 15 residues. The germline V gene encodes CDR1 LNHDA and CDR2 SQIVND (reference sequence). In DNA, the CDR3 is TGTGCCAGTAGTAGGACAGGTGAAATTGGGGCTGAAGCTTTCTTT. It is translated as CASSRTGEIGAEAFF.

This clone was found a few times. The rearrangement joins TRBV27 to TRBJ2-3; D is possibly TRBD2 (6 bases). The CDR3 spans 13 residues. The germline V gene has CDR1 MNHEY and CDR2 SMNVEV (reference sequence). V lost 6 bases, J lost 6 bases, and 13 bases lay in between. The CDR3 DNA follows: TGTGCCAGCAGGCTCATGGGGAGGGATACGCAGTATTTT. This sequence encodes CASRLMGRDTQYF.

The J gene is TRBJ2-3, the V gene TRBV9, with a tentative D call TRBD2 (6 bases). The CDR3 is 15 residues long. Germline CDR1 is SGDLS and CDR2 is YYNGEE. The ends were cut back, 2 bases at V and 3 bases at J, with 13 bases in the middle. The CDR3 spells CASSVGGERTDTQYF. The CDR3 DNA follows: TGTGCCAGCAGCGTTGGAGGGGAGAGGACAGATACGCAGTATTTT.

This rearrangement joins TRBV5-6 to TRBJ2-1, with TRBD2 matching over 7 bases. The germline gives CDR1 SGHDT, CDR2 YYEEEE. V dropped 3 bases and J dropped 9; count of bases not matched to a gene: 15. The CDR3 is 16 amino acids. CDR3 coding DNA: TGTGCCAGCAGCTCTGTACAGTTCCGTGGGGGGGGTGAGCAGTTCTTC. This sequence encodes CASSSVQFRGGGEQFF.

The chain couples TRBV4-2 to TRBJ2-1, with 9 bases aligning to TRBD1. This CDR3 has 16 residues. J gave up 6 bases and V 1 base, and 7 bases lay outside the gene matches. Germline V gives CDR1 LGHNA, CDR2 YNFKEQ. This CDR3 reads CASSQALGTGFNEQFF. DNA for the CDR3: TGTGCCAGCAGCCAAGCTCTGGGGACAGGGTTCAATGAGCAGTTCTTC.

CDR3 in DNA: TGTGCCTGGAGTTACGGGACTAGCGGGGGGGCCAAAGAGACCCAGTACTTC. Its translation is CAWSYGTSGGAKETQYF. The chain couples TRBV30 to TRBJ2-5; 16 bases are shared with TRBD2. CDR3 length: 17 residues. The trim removed 2 bases at V and 3 bases at J, leaving 6 bases unmatched. Germline V gene data show CDR1 as GTSNPN and CDR2 as SVGIG (reference sequence). The variable domain in full, completed from reference TRBV30 and TRBJ2-5, reads SQTIHQWPATLVQPVGSPLSLECTVEGTSNPNLYWYRQAAGRGLQLLFYSVGIGQISSEVPQNLSASRPQDRQFILSSKKLLLSDSGFYLCAWSYGTSGGAKETQYFGPGTRLLVL.

This rearrangement joins TRBV7-9 to TRBJ1-1; 8 bases map to TRBD1. Germline V gene lookup returns CDR1 SEHNR and CDR2 FQNEAQ (reference sequence). The CDR3 loop spans 16 amino acids. Losses at the gene ends were 4 bases for V and 0 bases for J; bases not matched to a gene: 7. The CDR3, as DNA: TGTGCCAGCAGCTACCTCAGGGGGCGTCTGAACACTGAAGCTTTCTTT. It encodes CASSYLRGRLNTEAFF.

This chain links TRBV13 with TRBJ2-2, with D perhaps matching TRBD1 (5 bases). V was shortened by 3 bases and J by 5 bases, with 22 bases between the two germline ends. From germline, CDR1 is PRHDT and CDR2 FYEKMQ (reference sequence). This CDR3 spans 18 amino acids. The CDR3 protein is CASSFWPLGQGKTGELFF. The DNA for the CDR3 is TGTGCCAGCAGCTTTTGGCCGCTGGGTCAGGGTAAAACCGGGGAGCTGTTTTTT.

V is TRBV6-5 and J is TRBJ2-5, with 7 bases identical to TRBD1. Matching the DNA end better, TRBJ2-7 makes the J call doubtful. CDR1 and CDR2 from the germline V gene are MNHEY and SVGAGI. This CDR3 is built from 13 residues. CDR3 protein: CASTGQAYYEQYF. The DNA of the CDR3 is TGTGCCAGCACAGGACAGGCCTATTACGAGCAGTACTTC.

The rearrangement joins TRBV6-5 to TRBJ1-2; tentatively, D is TRBD1 (5 bases). The CDR3 extends over 14 amino acids. Germline assignment: CDR1 MNHEY and CDR2 SVGAGI. V was cut by 2 bases and J by 2 bases, with 9 bases left in between. CDR3 in DNA: TGTGCCAGCAGTTACCGGGGGGAGAACTATGGCTACACCTTC. Translating it yields CASSYRGENYGYTF.

This chain links TRBV7-3 with TRBJ2-3, with D unresolved. Trimming took 2 bases from V and 4 from J, leaving 10 bases between them. Germline assignment: CDR1 SGHTA and CDR2 FQGTGA. This CDR3 comprises 14 residues. This CDR3 reads CASSLGQHPDTQYF. CDR3 nucleotide sequence: TGTGCCAGCAGCTTAGGGCAGCACCCAGATACGCAGTATTTT. Using reference TRBV7-3 and TRBJ2-3 for the parts outside the CDR3, the full variable domain is GAGVSQTPSNKVTEKGKYVELRCDPISGHTALYWYRQSLGQGPEFLIYFQGTGAADDSGLPNDRFFAVRPEGSVSTLKIQRTERGDSAVYLCASSLGQHPDTQYFGPGTRLTVL.